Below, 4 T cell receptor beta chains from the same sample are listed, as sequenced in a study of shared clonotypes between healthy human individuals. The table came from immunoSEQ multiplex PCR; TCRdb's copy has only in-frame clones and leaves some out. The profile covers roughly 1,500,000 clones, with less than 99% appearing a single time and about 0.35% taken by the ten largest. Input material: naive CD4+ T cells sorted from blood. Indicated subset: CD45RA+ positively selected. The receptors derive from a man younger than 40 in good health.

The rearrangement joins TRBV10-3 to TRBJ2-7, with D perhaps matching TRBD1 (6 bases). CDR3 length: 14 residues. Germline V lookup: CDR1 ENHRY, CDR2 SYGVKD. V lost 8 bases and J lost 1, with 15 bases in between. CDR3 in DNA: TGTGCCATCCAACTGAGGACAGATTCCTACGAGCAGTACTTC. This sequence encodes CAIQLRTDSYEQYF.

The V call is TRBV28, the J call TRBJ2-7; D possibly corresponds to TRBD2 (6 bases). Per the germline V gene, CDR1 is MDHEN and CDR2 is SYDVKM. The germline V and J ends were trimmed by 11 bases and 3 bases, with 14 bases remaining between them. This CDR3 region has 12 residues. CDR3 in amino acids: CASQWGVYEQYF. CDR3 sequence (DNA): TGTGCCTCCCAATGGGGGGTCTACGAGCAGTACTTC. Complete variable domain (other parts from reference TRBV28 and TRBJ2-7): DVKVTQSSRYLVKRTGEKVFLECVQDMDHENMFWYRQDPGLGLRLIYFSYDVKMKEKGDIPEGYSVSREKKERFSLILESASTNQTSMYLCASQWGVYEQYFGPGTRLTVT.

The CDR3 reads CASSELVRTGELFF. The DNA of the CDR3 is TGTGCCAGCAGTGAACTAGTGCGTACCGGGGAGCTGTTTTTT. The V gene is TRBV6-1, the J gene TRBJ2-2; the D is unclear. CDR3 length equals 14 residues. V lost 2 bases, J lost 5 bases, and 9 bases lay in between. Germline V CDR1 and CDR2: MNHNS, SASEGT.

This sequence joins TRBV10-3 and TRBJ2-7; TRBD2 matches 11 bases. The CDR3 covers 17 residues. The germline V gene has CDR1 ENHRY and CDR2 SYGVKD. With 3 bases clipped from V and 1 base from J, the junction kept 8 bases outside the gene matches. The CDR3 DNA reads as TGTGCCATCAGTGACCCGGGACTAGCGGAAAAATCCTACGAGCAGTACTTC. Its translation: CAISDPGLAEKSYEQYF.